This section outlines one T cell receptor beta chain sequence together with its context. What it binds is not known. The assay was immunoSEQ multiplex PCR, and TCRdb's table has in-frame clones only and misses some. The sample lists around 160,000 clones; more than 85% were seen once. This entry belongs to a study of T cell responses to AZD1222 COVID-19 vaccine. Study-level results: Only a handful of AZD1222 recipients, more than 5 in all, had baseline seropositivity. Donors skewed white British and female; clonal diversity was possibly underestimated.

Trimming cost V 6 bases and J 7 bases; bases outside gene matches: 8. The CDR3 spans 14 residues. The germline V gene encodes CDR1 MNHEY and CDR2 SVGAGI. The sequences come from peripheral blood, collected on day 0 of AZD1222 vaccination. The TCR originated in an adult in good health. The J gene is TRBJ1-5, the V gene TRBV6-5; 8 bases map to TRBD1. CDR3 nucleotide sequence: TGTGCCAGCAGACGGGGACAGGACAGCCAGCCCCAGCATTTT. Translated: CASRRGQDSQPQHF.